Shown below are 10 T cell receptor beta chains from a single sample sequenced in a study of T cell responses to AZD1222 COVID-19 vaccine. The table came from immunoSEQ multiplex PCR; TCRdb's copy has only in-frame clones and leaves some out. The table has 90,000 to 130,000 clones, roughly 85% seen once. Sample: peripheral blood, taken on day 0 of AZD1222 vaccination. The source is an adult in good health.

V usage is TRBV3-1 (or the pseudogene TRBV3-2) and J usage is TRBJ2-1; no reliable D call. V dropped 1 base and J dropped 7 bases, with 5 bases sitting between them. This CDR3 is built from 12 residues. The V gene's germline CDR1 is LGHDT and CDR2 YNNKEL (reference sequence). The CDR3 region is CASSQVTNEQFF. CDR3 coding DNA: TGTGCCAGCAGCCAAGTTACTAATGAGCAGTTCTTC.

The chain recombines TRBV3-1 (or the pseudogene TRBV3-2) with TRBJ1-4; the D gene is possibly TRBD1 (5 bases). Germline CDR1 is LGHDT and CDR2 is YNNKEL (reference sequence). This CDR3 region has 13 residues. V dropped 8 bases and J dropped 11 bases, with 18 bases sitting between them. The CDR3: CASSTGAFDKLFF. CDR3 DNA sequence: TGTGCCAGCTCGACTGGGGCCTTTGACAAACTGTTTTTT.

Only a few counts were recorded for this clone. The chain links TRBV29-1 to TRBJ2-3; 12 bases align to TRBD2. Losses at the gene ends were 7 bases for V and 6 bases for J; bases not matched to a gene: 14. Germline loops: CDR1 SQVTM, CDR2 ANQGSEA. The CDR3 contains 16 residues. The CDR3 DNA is TGCAGCGCCCGAGTCCGGACTAGCGGGGCGGGGGATACGCAGTATTTT. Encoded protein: CSARVRTSGAGDTQYF.

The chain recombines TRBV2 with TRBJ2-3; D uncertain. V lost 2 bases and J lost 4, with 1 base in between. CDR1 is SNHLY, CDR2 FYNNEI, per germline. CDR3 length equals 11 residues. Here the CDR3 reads CASSEPDTQYF. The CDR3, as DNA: TGTGCCAGCAGTGAACCAGATACGCAGTATTTT.

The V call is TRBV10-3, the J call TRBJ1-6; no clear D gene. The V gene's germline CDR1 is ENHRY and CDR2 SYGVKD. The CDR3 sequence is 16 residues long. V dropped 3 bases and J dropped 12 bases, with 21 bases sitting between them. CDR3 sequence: CAISETAELLARPLHF. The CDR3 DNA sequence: TGTGCCATCAGTGAAACCGCAGAGCTTCTGGCGAGACCCCTCCACTTT.

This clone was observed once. The CDR3: CASSANNLVGTEAFF. CDR3 coding DNA: TGTGCCAGCAGTGCCAACAACCTCGTGGGCACTGAAGCTTTCTTT. The chain carries TRBV6-1 and TRBJ1-1; no reliable D call. V was pared by 4 bases and J by 4 bases, with 16 bases between. CDR3 length equals 15 residues. Germline lookup yields CDR1 MNHNS and CDR2 SASEGT.

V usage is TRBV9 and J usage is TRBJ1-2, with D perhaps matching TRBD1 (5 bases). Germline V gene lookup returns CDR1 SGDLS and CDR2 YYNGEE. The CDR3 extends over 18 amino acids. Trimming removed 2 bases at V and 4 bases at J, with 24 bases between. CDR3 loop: CASSVGDRGRDTGYGYTF. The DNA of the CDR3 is TGTGCCAGCAGCGTGGGAGATAGGGGTCGAGATACGGGCTATGGCTACACCTTC. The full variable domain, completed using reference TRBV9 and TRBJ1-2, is DSGVTQTPKHLITATGQRVTLRCSPRSGDLSVYWYQQSLDQGLQFLIQYYNGEERAKGNILERFSAQQFPDLHSELNLSSLELGDSALYFCASSVGDRGRDTGYGYTFGSGTRLTVV.

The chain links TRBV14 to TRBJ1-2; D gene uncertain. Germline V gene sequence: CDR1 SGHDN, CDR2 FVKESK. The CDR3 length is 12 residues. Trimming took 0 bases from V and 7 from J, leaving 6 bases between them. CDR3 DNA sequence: TGTGCCAGCAGCCAAGATGTAGGTGGCTACACCTTC. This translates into CASSQDVGGYTF.

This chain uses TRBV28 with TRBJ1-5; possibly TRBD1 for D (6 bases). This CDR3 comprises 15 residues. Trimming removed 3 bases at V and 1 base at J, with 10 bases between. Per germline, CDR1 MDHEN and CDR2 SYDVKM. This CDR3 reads CASSFGGGSNQPQHF. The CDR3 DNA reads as TGTGCCAGCAGTTTCGGGGGGGGCAGCAATCAGCCCCAGCATTTT.

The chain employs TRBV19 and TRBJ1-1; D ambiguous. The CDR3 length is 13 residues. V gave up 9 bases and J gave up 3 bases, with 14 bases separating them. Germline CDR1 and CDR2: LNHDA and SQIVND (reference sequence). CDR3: CASGVARDTEAFF. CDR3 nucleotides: TGTGCCAGCGGGGTGGCGAGGGACACTGAAGCTTTCTTT.